The 9 T cell receptor beta chains given below trace back to one sample, sequenced in a study of shared clonotypes between healthy human individuals. The protocol was immunoSEQ multiplex PCR, while the TCRdb copy is restricted to in-frame clones and leaves out a portion. The sample contains about 480,000 clones, roughly 78% of which appear only once. Specimen: PBMCs. The origin of the receptors is a woman between 35 and 50 years old in good health. Some clones in this sample may be carry-over from other donors' samples.

The rearrangement uses TRBV5-4 and TRBJ2-7; no clear D gene. Trimming took 3 bases from V and 2 from J, leaving 12 bases between them. This CDR3 has 14 residues. Germline CDR1 SGHNT, CDR2 YYREEE (reference sequence). Here the CDR3 reads CASSSQVGAYEQYF. The CDR3 DNA sequence: TGTGCCAGCAGCTCCCAAGTCGGAGCCTACGAGCAGTACTTC. The entire variable domain, with the rest obtained from reference TRBV5-4 and TRBJ2-7, is as follows: ETGVTQSPTHLIKTRGQQVTLRCSSQSGHNTVSWYQQALGQGPQFIFQYYREEENGRGNFPPRFSGLQFPNYSSELNVNALELDDSALYLCASSSQVGAYEQYFGPGTRLTVT.

Concerning this clone: An end of the junction does not agree with germline; a read error may underlie this. The chain has TRBV28 and TRBJ2-2; 9 bases map to TRBD2. This CDR3 comprises 21 residues. CDR1 and CDR2 from the germline V gene are MDHEN and SYDVKM. The CDR3 here is CARSAAGLLGRGGANTGELFF. The CDR3 coding sequence is TGTGCCCGCAGTGCTGCAGGGTTGTTGGGGCGGGGGGGCGCGAACACCGGGGAGCTGTTTTTT.

This chain uses TRBV7-2 with TRBJ2-3; D is uncertain. Germline assignment: CDR1 SGHTA and CDR2 FQGNSA. The CDR3 length is 14 residues. The germline V and J ends were trimmed by 5 bases and 0 bases, with 9 bases remaining between them. In DNA form, the CDR3 reads TGTGCCAGCAGCCCCGCACACAGCACAGATACGCAGTATTTT. Protein: CASSPAHSTDTQYF. Based on the CDR3 plus reference TRBV7-2 and TRBJ2-3, the full variable domain is GAGVSQSPSNKVTEKGKDVELRCDPISGHTALYWYRQSLGQGLEFLIYFQGNSAPDKSGLPSDRFSAERTGGSVSTLTIQRTQQEDSAVYLCASSPAHSTDTQYFGPGTRLTVL.

The CDR3 DNA reads TGCGCCAGCAGCTACACAGGAAATTCACCCCTCCACTTT. The encoded protein is CASSYTGNSPLHF. The chain carries TRBV5-1 and TRBJ1-6, with D possibly TRBD1 on 5 matching bases. V was trimmed by 3 bases and J by 7 bases, leaving 8 bases between them. The V gene's germline CDR1 is SGHRS and CDR2 YFSETQ. The CDR3 loop spans 13 amino acids.

This chain connects TRBV28 to TRBJ2-2; no reliable D call. The V end was cut by 7 bases, the J end by 3 bases, with 6 bases between. CDR3 size: 12 residues. From germline, CDR1 is MDHEN and CDR2 SYDVKM. For the CDR3, the DNA is TGTGCCAGCACCGGATACACCGGGGAGCTGTTTTTT. Residues: CASTGYTGELFF.

The DNA for the CDR3 is TGTGCCGCATCCTGGCGGGACGGAGAGACCCAGTACTTC. The encoded protein is CAASWRDGETQYF. The V gene is TRBV19, the J gene TRBJ2-5; possible D gene TRBD2, 6 bases. Germline assignment: CDR1 LNHDA and CDR2 SQIVND (reference sequence). CDR3 length: 13 amino acids. Trimming pared 11 bases from V and 4 bases from J, leaving 17 bases between.

The J gene is TRBJ2-1, the V gene TRBV28, with D maybe TRBD2 (6 bases). The CDR3 runs 21 residues. The V and J ends lost 0 bases and 5 bases respectively, with 29 bases between them. Germline CDR1 and CDR2: MDHEN and SYDVKM. The CDR3 nucleotides are TGTGCCAGCAGTTTATGCGATTTTTGGCCAATGGGGCTAGCGCATAACAATGAGCAGTTCTTC. Its translation is CASSLCDFWPMGLAHNNEQFF.

This chain connects TRBV28 to TRBJ2-6; the D gene is possibly TRBD1 (6 bases). Between the trimmed V and J ends, which lost 8 bases and 1 base, there was a span of 12 bases. CDR3 length: 15 residues. Germline V gene data show CDR1 as MDHEN and CDR2 as SYDVKM. The CDR3 nucleotides are TGTGCCAGCTACCCCCAGGGGTCTGGGGCCAACGTCCTGACTTTC. As protein: CASYPQGSGANVLTF.

V and J are TRBV10-1 and TRBJ2-2, with 7 bases matching TRBD1. V was clipped by 3 bases and J by 4 bases; unmatched bases: 5. CDR1 and CDR2 (germline): WNHNN, SYGVQD (reference sequence). The CDR3 runs to 15 residues. In DNA form, the CDR3 reads TGCGCCAGCAGTGATGGGACAGACTTCACCGGGGAGCTGTTTTTT. It yields the protein CASSDGTDFTGELFF.